The clone carrying this TCR beta chain was detected many times. Its antigen is undetermined. The CDR3 end falls 3 residues outside the read, so it is completed with the germline J gene. The sample originates from a study of T cell clonality in common variable immunodeficiency. Findings and limits, study-wide: CVID subjects shared fewer TCRbeta clones than healthy controls did. Reportedly, TCR beta sequences from common variable immunodeficiency showed fewer deletions and N-nucleotide insertions.

The CDR3 runs to 13 residues. V lost 6 bases and J lost 3; bases outside the gene matches: 2. CDR1 SNHLY and CDR2 FYNNEI come from the germline V gene. Most patients and controls had Caucasian heritage. Equal genomic DNA amounts from CVID and control samples were sequenced. This table comes from immunoSEQ multiplex PCR, and its TCRdb copy is limited to in-frame clones, with some not included. This sample comprises about 52,000 clones, none seen once only. The rearrangement joins TRBV2 to TRBJ2-3; 8 nucleotides align to TRBD1. This sequence originates from a person aged 18 to 70 in good health. Sequences were obtained from peripheral blood mononuclear cells. The CDR3 spells CASSDRGTDTQYF. The part of the CDR3 DNA that was read is TGTGCCAGCAGCGACAGGGGAACAGATACG.